This T cell receptor (beta chain) was profiled in a study of T cell responses to AZD1222 COVID-19 vaccine. Findings of the study overall: Donors, mostly white British, included more females; clonal diversity was possibly underestimated. Regions left unmutated in variants are reportedly the target of nearly half of spike-specific TCRs.

Repertoires were generated with immunoSEQ multiplex PCR, while TCRdb's copy carries only in-frame clones and drops some. The table includes more than 85,000 clones, about 81% detected once. Germline V gives CDR1 MGHDK, CDR2 SYGVNS. This CDR3 is 13 amino acids long. V gave up 4 bases and J gave up 13 bases, with 14 bases separating them. Comments on this clone: As yet, its antigen is unknown.

This clonotype was sampled from an adult who received the AZD1222 COVID-19 vaccine. The chain uses TRBV25-1 and TRBJ2-6; tentatively, D is TRBD1 (5 bases). The input for sequencing was peripheral blood, taken 28 days after the second AZD1222 dose. The CDR3 DNA sequence: TGTGCCAGCAGTGGGACAAGCCACACAGTCCTGACTTTC. This encodes CASSGTSHTVLTF. Full variable domain (missing parts from reference TRBV25-1 and TRBJ2-6): EADIYQTPRYLVIGTGKKITLECSQTMGHDKMYWYQQDPGMELHLIHYSYGVNSTEKGDLSSESTVSRIRTEHFPLTLESARPSHTSQYLCASSGTSHTVLTFGAGSRLTVL.